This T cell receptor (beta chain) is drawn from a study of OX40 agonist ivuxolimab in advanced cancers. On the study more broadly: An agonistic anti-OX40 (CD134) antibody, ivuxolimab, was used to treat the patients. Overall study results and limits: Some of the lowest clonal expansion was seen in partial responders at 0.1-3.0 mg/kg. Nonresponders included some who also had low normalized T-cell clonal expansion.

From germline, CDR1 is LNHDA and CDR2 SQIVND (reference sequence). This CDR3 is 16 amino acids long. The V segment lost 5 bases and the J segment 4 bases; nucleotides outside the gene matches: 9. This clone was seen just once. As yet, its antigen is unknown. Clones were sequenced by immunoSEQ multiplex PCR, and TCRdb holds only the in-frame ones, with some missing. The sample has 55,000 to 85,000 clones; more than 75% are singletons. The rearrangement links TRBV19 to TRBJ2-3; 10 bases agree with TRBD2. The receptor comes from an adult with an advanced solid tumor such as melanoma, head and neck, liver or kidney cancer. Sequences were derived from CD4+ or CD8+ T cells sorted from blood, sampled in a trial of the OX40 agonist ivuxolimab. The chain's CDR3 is CASSLPSGGASDTQYF. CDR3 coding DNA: TGTGCCAGTAGTCTCCCGAGCGGGGGGGCCTCAGATACGCAGTATTTT. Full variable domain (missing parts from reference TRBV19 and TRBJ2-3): DGGITQSPKYLFRKEGQNVTLSCEQNLNHDAMYWYRQDPGQGLRLIYYSQIVNDFQKGDIAEGYSVSREKKESFPLTVTSAQKNPTAFYLCASSLPSGGASDTQYFGPGTRLTVL.